The T cell receptor beta chain described here comes from a study of PD-1 blockade in classical Hodgkin lymphoma. The study's findings and limits: Similar baseline diversity was found in complete responders and newly diagnosed patients. Sources of repertoire differences remain undefined, possibly disease activity or prior therapy. There was a significant rise in CD4+ TCR diversity by C4D1, with no such rise for CD8+. Newly diagnosed patients were reported to exhibit reduced baseline TCR diversity relative to healthy donors.

Comments on this clone: Its cognate antigen is unknown.

Clones were read by immunoSEQ multiplex PCR, and TCRdb kept only the in-frame ones, dropping some. The sample includes about 110,000 clones, roughly nine tenths of them seen just once. Patients all relapsed after autologous stem cell transplantation, and there was variation in brentuximab vedotin exposure. This TCR came from a human donor with classical Hodgkin lymphoma. The source was peripheral blood mononuclear cells (PBMCs), collected before the second cycle of nivolumab.

This chain's CDR3 is CATRGGGYEKLFF. The CDR3 DNA sequence: TGTGCCACCAGGGGGGGAGGTTATGAAAAACTGTTTTTT. This chain uses TRBV6-1 with TRBJ1-4; 7 nucleotides match TRBD1. CDR1 and CDR2 (germline): MNHNS, SASEGT. The CDR3 runs 13 residues. V shed 10 bases, J shed 6 bases, and the junction held 8 bases outside the gene matches.